Listed below are T cell receptor beta chains from one sample, sequenced in a study of radiotherapy plus CTLA-4 blockade in lung cancer. Clones were read by immunoSEQ multiplex PCR, and TCRdb kept only the in-frame ones, dropping some. Of about 28,000 clones in the sample, less than 80% were seen once. Sample: peripheral blood, taken from a patient treated with radiotherapy plus ipilimumab. Source of these receptors: a human donor with non-small cell lung cancer who had stable disease on radiotherapy plus ipilimumab. CDR3s include the opening cysteine and the closing phenylalanine or tryptophan. D genes are given only for firm matches. Clone size is given for some rows only: seen once, a few or many times, or a class if the clone is expanded.

D gene: NA; V gene: TRBV5-1; clone size: few; J gene: TRBJ2-3; CDR3 protein: CASSLDGLGTDTQYF; CDR3 DNA: TGCGCCAGCAGCTTGGACGGGTTGGGCACAGATACGCAGTATTTT
D gene: NA; V gene: TRBV6-1; clone size: NA; J gene: TRBJ2-7; CDR3 protein: CASSEDAFGNYEQYF; CDR3 DNA: TGTGCCAGCAGTGAAGACGCTTTCGGGAACTACGAGCAGTACTTC
D gene: TRBD1; V gene: TRBV5-1; clone size: NA; J gene: TRBJ2-3; CDR3 protein: CASNIPDRAQYF; CDR3 DNA: TGCGCCAGCAATATACCGGACAGGGCGCAGTATTTT
D gene: NA; V gene: TRBV7-3; clone size: few; J gene: TRBJ1-2; CDR3 protein: CASSLVGGRYGYTF; CDR3 DNA: TGTGCCAGCAGTTTAGTAGGCGGGCGCTATGGCTACACCTTC
D gene: TRBD1; V gene: TRBV6-1; clone size: NA; J gene: TRBJ1-2; CDR3 protein: CASRQSDRDGYTF; CDR3 DNA: TGTGCCAGCAGACAATCAGACAGGGATGGCTACACCTTC
D gene: NA; V gene: TRBV6-1; clone size: NA; J gene: TRBJ1-6; CDR3 protein: CASQDGGYNSPLHF; CDR3 DNA: TGTGCCTCCCAGGACGGCGGCTATAATTCACCCCTCCACTTT
D gene: NA; V gene: TRBV20-1; clone size: NA; J gene: TRBJ1-5; CDR3 protein: CSLSNQPQHF; CDR3 DNA: TGCTCCCTTAGCAATCAGCCCCAGCATTTT
D gene: NA; V gene: TRBV6-1; clone size: once; J gene: TRBJ1-3; CDR3 protein: CASSVTLYGNTIYF; CDR3 DNA: TGTGCCAGCAGTGTGACACTCTATGGAAACACCATATATTTT
D gene: NA; V gene: TRBV6-5; clone size: once; J gene: TRBJ1-1; CDR3 protein: CASSYVGRNTEAFF; CDR3 DNA: TGTGCCAGCAGTTATGTGGGTAGAAACACTGAAGCTTTCTTT
D gene: TRBD2; V gene: TRBV9; clone size: NA; J gene: TRBJ2-3; CDR3 protein: CASSVTSLAETDTQYF; CDR3 DNA: TGTGCCAGCAGCGTAACTAGCCTAGCGGAAACAGATACGCAGTATTTT
D gene: NA; V gene: TRBV11-2; clone size: NA; J gene: TRBJ1-1; CDR3 protein: CASSGMFGGTEAFF; CDR3 DNA: TGTGCCAGCAGCGGAATGTTCGGGGGGACTGAAGCTTTCTTT
D gene: NA; V gene: TRBV9; clone size: NA; J gene: TRBJ1-6; CDR3 protein: CASSVYGTANSPLHF; CDR3 DNA: TGTGCCAGCAGCGTCTACGGGACGGCGAATTCACCCCTCCACTTT
D gene: NA; V gene: TRBV14; clone size: medium-sized; J gene: TRBJ1-6; CDR3 protein: CASSRRTASSYNSPLHF; CDR3 DNA: TGTGCCAGCAGCCGCAGGACGGCCAGCTCCTATAATTCACCCCTCCACTTT
D gene: NA; V gene: TRBV6-5; clone size: NA; J gene: TRBJ1-2; CDR3 protein: CASAANYGYTF; CDR3 DNA: TGTGCCAGCGCCGCCAACTATGGCTACACCTTC
D gene: NA; V gene: TRBV12-1; clone size: once; J gene: TRBJ2-6; CDR3 protein: CASSARPGQGAGANVLTF; CDR3 DNA: TGTGCCAGCAGCGCAAGACCGGGACAGGGGGCTGGGGCCAACGTCCTGACTTTC
D gene: NA; V gene: TRBV28; clone size: once; J gene: TRBJ2-3; CDR3 protein: CASTLRGETDTQYF; CDR3 DNA: TGTGCCAGCACCTTGAGGGGCGAGACAGATACGCAGTATTTT
D gene: NA; V gene: TRBV4-3; clone size: NA; J gene: TRBJ2-6; CDR3 protein: CASSSYIQGGASGANVLTF; CDR3 DNA: TGCGCCAGCAGCTCCTACATCCAGGGGGGCGCGTCTGGGGCCAACGTCCTGACTTTC
D gene: NA; V gene: TRBV13; clone size: NA; J gene: TRBJ2-5; CDR3 protein: CASSLGPSRTETQYF; CDR3 DNA: TGTGCCAGCAGCTTGGGCCCTTCGAGGACGGAGACCCAGTACTTC
D gene: TRBD1; V gene: TRBV14; clone size: few; J gene: TRBJ1-6; CDR3 protein: CASSLTGDFVNSPLHF; CDR3 DNA: TGTGCCAGCAGCCTAACAGGGGATTTTGTCAATTCACCCCTCCACTTT
D gene: NA; V gene: TRBV9; clone size: NA; J gene: TRBJ1-1; CDR3 protein: CASSVGGHTEAFF; CDR3 DNA: TGTGCCAGCAGCGTAGGTGGACACACTGAAGCTTTCTTT
D gene: NA; V gene: TRBV10-1; clone size: once; J gene: TRBJ1-5; CDR3 protein: CASSLGQPQHF; CDR3 DNA: TGCGCCAGCTCCTTAGGGCAGCCCCAGCATTTT
D gene: TRBD2; V gene: TRBV2; clone size: NA; J gene: TRBJ2-3; CDR3 protein: CASSPEGAGGQYF; CDR3 DNA: TGTGCCAGCAGTCCAGAGGGAGCGGGGGGGCAGTATTTT
D gene: NA; V gene: TRBV19; clone size: NA; J gene: TRBJ1-3; CDR3 protein: CASSRASSGNTIYF; CDR3 DNA: TGTGCCAGTAGCAGGGCGAGCTCTGGAAACACCATATATTTT
D gene: NA; V gene: TRBV28; clone size: NA; J gene: TRBJ2-5; CDR3 protein: CASETANQETQYF; CDR3 DNA: TGTGCCAGCGAAACAGCAAACCAAGAGACCCAGTACTTC
D gene: NA; V gene: TRBV10-1; clone size: NA; J gene: TRBJ1-1; CDR3 protein: CASSETARSEAFF; CDR3 DNA: TGCGCCAGCAGTGAAACAGCGAGAAGCGAAGCTTTCTTT
D gene: NA; V gene: TRBV10-1; clone size: NA; J gene: TRBJ2-3; CDR3 protein: CATGTPHTDTQYF; CDR3 DNA: TGCGCCACCGGGACTCCGCACACAGATACGCAGTATTTT
D gene: NA; V gene: TRBV5-1; clone size: NA; J gene: TRBJ2-2; CDR3 protein: CASSLALRTLAFPGELFF; CDR3 DNA: TGCGCCAGCAGCCTGGCGTTAAGGACCCTCGCCTTTCCCGGGGAGCTGTTTTTT
D gene: NA; V gene: TRBV6-1; clone size: NA; J gene: TRBJ1-4; CDR3 protein: CASRSSTATNEKLFF; CDR3 DNA: TGTGCCAGCAGGTCTTCTACCGCAACTAATGAAAAACTGTTTTTT
D gene: NA; V gene: TRBV18; clone size: NA; J gene: TRBJ1-5; CDR3 protein: CASSPYDRLRNQPQHF; CDR3 DNA: TGTGCCAGCTCACCCTACGACAGGCTCCGCAATCAGCCCCAGCATTTT
D gene: NA; V gene: TRBV27; clone size: NA; J gene: TRBJ1-5; CDR3 protein: CASSLYGVSNQPQHF; CDR3 DNA: TGTGCCAGCAGTTTATACGGGGTTAGCAATCAGCCCCAGCATTTT
D gene: NA; V gene: TRBV5-1; clone size: NA; J gene: TRBJ2-1; CDR3 protein: CASSLSRGNEQFF; CDR3 DNA: TGCGCCAGCAGCTTGTCGCGGGGCAATGAGCAGTTCTTC
D gene: TRBD1; V gene: TRBV29-1; clone size: NA; J gene: TRBJ2-2; CDR3 protein: CSVDGGQWPPGRELFF; CDR3 DNA: TGCAGCGTTGATGGGGGACAGTGGCCCCCGGGGAGGGAGCTGTTTTTT
D gene: NA; V gene: TRBV7-2; clone size: NA; J gene: TRBJ2-1; CDR3 protein: CASSFVGPRPNEQFF; CDR3 DNA: TGTGCCAGCAGCTTTGTGGGACCCCGTCCCAATGAGCAGTTCTTC
D gene: NA; V gene: TRBV19; clone size: few; J gene: TRBJ2-1; CDR3 protein: CASSRGVSSYNEQFF; CDR3 DNA: TGTGCCAGTAGTAGGGGGGTCAGCTCCTACAATGAGCAGTTCTTC
D gene: TRBD1; V gene: TRBV18; clone size: NA; J gene: TRBJ1-5; CDR3 protein: CASSPVAGGGNQPQHF; CDR3 DNA: TGTGCCAGCTCACCAGTGGCAGGGGGCGGGAATCAGCCCCAGCATTTT
D gene: TRBD2; V gene: TRBV9; clone size: NA; J gene: TRBJ2-3; CDR3 protein: CASSVGPAGSTDTQYF; CDR3 DNA: TGTGCCAGCAGCGTAGGTCCAGCGGGGAGCACAGATACGCAGTATTTT
D gene: NA; V gene: TRBV6-1; clone size: NA; J gene: TRBJ1-5; CDR3 protein: CASSETGPSNQPQHF; CDR3 DNA: TGTGCCAGCAGTGAAACGGGACCTAGCAATCAGCCCCAGCATTTT
D gene: NA; V gene: TRBV14; clone size: NA; J gene: TRBJ2-5; CDR3 protein: CASSPGQETQYF; CDR3 DNA: TGTGCCAGCAGCCCCGGTCAAGAGACCCAGTACTTC
D gene: NA; V gene: TRBV19; clone size: NA; J gene: TRBJ2-5; CDR3 protein: CASRIQETQYF; CDR3 DNA: TGTGCCAGTAGAATCCAAGAGACCCAGTACTTC
D gene: NA; V gene: TRBV27; clone size: NA; J gene: TRBJ1-3; CDR3 protein: CASSGSGISGNTIYF; CDR3 DNA: TGTGCCAGCAGTGGTTCAGGGATTTCTGGAAACACCATATATTTT
D gene: NA; V gene: TRBV11-3; clone size: NA; J gene: TRBJ2-1; CDR3 protein: CASSLDGSNEQFF; CDR3 DNA: TGTGCCAGCAGCTTAGACGGCTCCAATGAGCAGTTCTTC
D gene: NA; V gene: TRBV19; clone size: once; J gene: TRBJ2-5; CDR3 protein: CASSIQGGVRETQYF; CDR3 DNA: TGTGCCAGTAGTATACAAGGGGGAGTTAGGGAGACCCAGTACTTC
D gene: TRBD1; V gene: TRBV5-1; clone size: NA; J gene: TRBJ2-3; CDR3 protein: CASTGTGGITDTQYF; CDR3 DNA: TGCGCCAGCACCGGAACAGGGGGCATCACAGATACGCAGTATTTT
D gene: NA; V gene: TRBV4-1; clone size: NA; J gene: TRBJ2-3; CDR3 protein: CASSQEGGRLTDTQYF; CDR3 DNA: TGCGCCAGCAGCCAAGAAGGGGGGAGGCTCACAGATACGCAGTATTTT
D gene: TRBD1; V gene: TRBV27; clone size: NA; J gene: TRBJ1-1; CDR3 protein: CASRTGGWGTEAFF; CDR3 DNA: TGTGCCAGCAGGACAGGGGGCTGGGGAACTGAAGCTTTCTTT
D gene: NA; V gene: TRBV6-5; clone size: NA; J gene: TRBJ1-1; CDR3 protein: CASSYWTNTEAFF; CDR3 DNA: TGTGCCAGCAGTTACTGGACGAACACTGAAGCTTTCTTT
D gene: NA; V gene: TRBV2; clone size: NA; J gene: TRBJ1-2; CDR3 protein: CASRKQGYAPGYTF; CDR3 DNA: TGTGCCAGCAGGAAACAGGGATACGCCCCTGGCTACACCTTC
D gene: TRBD1; V gene: TRBV7-9; clone size: NA; J gene: TRBJ2-7; CDR3 protein: CASSLFGTGSGYEQYF; CDR3 DNA: TGTGCCAGCAGCCTCTTCGGGACAGGGAGTGGCTACGAGCAGTACTTC
D gene: NA; V gene: TRBV7-8; clone size: NA; J gene: TRBJ1-5; CDR3 protein: CASSFGRLSNQPQHF; CDR3 DNA: TGTGCCAGCAGCTTCGGGAGACTTAGCAATCAGCCCCAGCATTTT
D gene: TRBD1; V gene: TRBV14; clone size: NA; J gene: TRBJ1-1; CDR3 protein: CASSLDRGDTEAFF; CDR3 DNA: TGTGCCAGCAGCCTCGACAGGGGGGACACTGAAGCTTTCTTT